A selection of T cell receptor beta chains follows, all from one sample in a study of technical replicates of blood from a few donors. TCRdb keeps only in-frame clones here, not all; method: immunoSEQ multiplex PCR. The sample yields 50,000 to 55,000 clones, more than 70% seen once. Sequenced material: PBMCs. Receptors were obtained from a human donor in good health. Some clones in this sample may be carry-over from other donors' samples. Both conserved end residues are part of each CDR3. The D gene is left open where the match is weak. Only some rows state a clone size, as once, few, many or a class for expanded clones.

v_gene	d_gene	abundance	j_gene	CDR3aa	CDR3nt
TRBV12-5	TRBD2	NA	TRBJ2-7	CASGPSGSSYEQYF	TGTGCTAGTGGTCCAAGCGGGAGCTCCTACGAGCAGTACTTC
TRBV2	TRBD2	NA	TRBJ2-3	CASSRIRTSGRTSTDTQYF	TGTGCCAGCAGCAGAATCCGGACTAGCGGGAGGACTAGCACAGATACGCAGTATTTT
TRBV11-2	TRBD2	NA	TRBJ2-3	CASSQGLAGGPTDTQYF	TGTGCCAGCAGCCAGGGACTAGCGGGAGGGCCAACAGATACGCAGTATTTT
TRBV29-1	TRBD2	NA	TRBJ2-5	CSSTRAGGGQETQYF	TGCAGCTCAACCCGGGCGGGAGGAGGGCAAGAGACCCAGTACTTC
TRBV7-2	TRBD1	NA	TRBJ2-4	CASSLTGTGKNIQYF	TGTGCCAGCAGCTTAACAGGGACAGGAAAAAACATTCAGTACTTC
TRBV7-3	TRBD2	NA	TRBJ2-6	CASSLSAGAGANVLTF	TGTGCCAGCAGCTTAAGTGCGGGGGCTGGGGCCAACGTCCTGACTTTC
TRBV5-1	TRBD1	NA	TRBJ1-6	CASSSPGQGTPLHF	TGCGCCAGCAGCTCACCGGGACAGGGGACACCCCTCCACTTT
TRBV7-9	TRBD2	NA	TRBJ2-3	CASSPSGGRASTDTQYF	TGTGCCAGCAGCCCTAGCGGGGGCCGTGCTAGCACAGATACGCAGTATTTT
TRBV6-5	TRBD1	NA	TRBJ2-7	CASSPSRDRGNEQYF	TGTGCCAGCAGTCCAAGCCGGGACAGGGGCAACGAGCAGTACTTC
TRBV15	NA	once	TRBJ2-7	CATSRGRGESEQYF	TGTGCCACCAGCAGAGGCAGGGGTGAGTCCGAGCAGTACTTC
TRBV6-5	NA	NA	TRBJ2-2	CASRRGFSGELFF	TGTGCCAGCAGGCGGGGTTTCTCTGGGGAGCTGTTTTTT
TRBV10-3	NA	NA	TRBJ1-1	CAISDREGVRTEAFF	TGTGCCATCAGTGACAGGGAAGGGGTCCGGACTGAAGCTTTCTTT
TRBV2	NA	NA	TRBJ1-2	CASSGTGVPNYGYTF	TGTGCCAGCAGTGGAACGGGGGTGCCTAACTATGGCTACACCTTC
TRBV27	NA	NA	TRBJ2-7	CASSFGYEQYF	TGTGCCAGCAGTTTCGGCTACGAGCAGTACTTC
TRBV15	NA	NA	TRBJ2-2	CATSGSLNTGELFF	TGTGCCACCAGCGGGAGTTTGAACACCGGGGAGCTGTTTTTT
TRBV27	TRBD2	NA	TRBJ2-7	CASSASASGVSYEQYF	TGTGCCAGCAGTGCCTCCGCTAGCGGGGTCTCCTACGAGCAGTACTTC
TRBV2	NA	NA	TRBJ2-7	CASMTGPYEQYF	TGTGCCAGCATGACGGGTCCCTACGAGCAGTACTTC
TRBV6-1	TRBD2	NA	TRBJ2-1	CASSVGTSGREQFF	TGTGCCAGCAGTGTCGGGACTAGCGGGAGGGAACAGTTCTTC
TRBV10-3	TRBD1	NA	TRBJ2-2	CAIDRGKAGELFF	TGTGCCATCGACAGGGGTAAAGCCGGGGAGCTGTTTTTT
TRBV27	TRBD2	NA	TRBJ2-2	CASSVRLAGGHGELFF	TGTGCCAGCAGTGTCCGACTAGCGGGGGGGCACGGGGAGCTGTTTTTT
TRBV9	TRBD1	few	TRBJ2-1	CASSPSGTGYDEQFF	TGTGCCAGCAGCCCTAGTGGGACAGGGTACGATGAGCAGTTCTTC
TRBV11-2	NA	NA	TRBJ1-1	CASSLGGEGTEAFF	TGTGCCAGCAGCTTAGGAGGGGAGGGCACTGAAGCTTTCTTT
TRBV10-3	NA	NA	TRBJ2-7	CAISESRQPIEGGREQYF	TGTGCCATCAGTGAGTCGAGACAACCCATAGAGGGGGGGCGCGAGCAGTACTTC
TRBV29-1	TRBD1	once	TRBJ2-1	CSVGQGFYNEQFF	TGCAGCGTGGGACAGGGTTTTTACAATGAGCAGTTCTTC
TRBV2	NA	NA	TRBJ2-7	CASSEARRVGDEQYF	TGTGCCAGCAGTGAAGCGAGGAGGGTAGGCGACGAGCAGTACTTC
TRBV6-1	NA	NA	TRBJ1-1	CASSVGLGGAFF	TGTGCCAGCAGTGTAGGACTCGGCGGAGCTTTCTTT
TRBV4-1	TRBD1	NA	TRBJ1-1	CASSQETYRGPTEAFF	TGCGCCAGCAGCCAAGAAACTTACAGGGGGCCAACTGAAGCTTTCTTT
TRBV28	TRBD1	NA	TRBJ2-2	CASSLPLQGVGELFF	TGTGCCAGCAGTCTGCCTCTCCAGGGGGTCGGGGAGCTGTTTTTT
TRBV7-9	TRBD1	NA	TRBJ1-4	CASSLVGGQGNEKLFF	TGTGCCAGCAGCTTAGTGGGTGGACAGGGGAATGAAAAACTGTTTTTT
TRBV6-5	TRBD2	NA	TRBJ2-2	CASRLARDTGELFF	TGTGCCAGCAGACTAGCGAGAGACACCGGGGAGCTGTTTTTT
TRBV11-2	TRBD1	NA	TRBJ2-4	CASSLDGGQGNIQYF	TGTGCCAGCAGCTTAGATGGGGGACAGGGAAACATTCAGTACTTC
TRBV7-2	NA	NA	TRBJ1-3	CASSPVAPSGNTIYF	TGTGCCAGCAGCCCAGTGGCCCCCTCTGGAAACACCATATATTTT
TRBV7-9	NA	NA	TRBJ1-1	CASSLAREVTKAFF	TGTGCCAGCAGCTTAGCGCGGGAGGTAACTAAAGCTTTCTTT
TRBV28	NA	once	TRBJ1-2	CASSTEGRGGYTF	TGTGCCAGCAGTACCGAGGGCAGGGGCGGCTACACCTTC
TRBV4-1	NA	once	TRBJ1-5	CASSPRQSNQPQHF	TGCGCCAGCAGCCCACGCCAGAGCAATCAGCCCCAGCATTTT
TRBV29-1	TRBD2	NA	TRBJ2-3	CSGGERGSTDTQYF	TGCAGTGGGGGGGAGCGGGGGTCCACAGATACGCAGTATTTT
TRBV9	NA	NA	TRBJ2-2	CASSVIGAGELFF	TGTGCCAGCAGCGTAATCGGGGCCGGGGAGCTGTTTTTT
TRBV29-1	TRBD1	once	TRBJ1-2	CSGGQAYGYTF	TGCAGCGGGGGACAGGCCTATGGCTACACCTTC
TRBV9	TRBD1	NA	TRBJ2-2	CASSLAGTANTGELFF	TGTGCCAGCAGCCTCGCCGGGACAGCCAACACCGGGGAGCTGTTTTTT
TRBV19	TRBD1	NA	TRBJ1-1	CASSPTGANRAFF	TGTGCCAGTAGTCCTACAGGGGCGAACAGAGCTTTCTTT
TRBV7-9	TRBD2	NA	TRBJ2-1	CASSLEGLANEQFF	TGTGCCAGCAGCTTAGAGGGACTAGCGAATGAGCAGTTCTTC
TRBV7-3	NA	once	TRBJ1-2	CASSLTGREDGYTF	TGTGCCAGCAGCTTAACAGGCAGGGAGGATGGCTACACCTTC
TRBV15	TRBD2	NA	TRBJ2-7	CATSRAGGQYEQYF	TGTGCCACCAGCAGGGCGGGAGGGCAATACGAGCAGTACTTC
TRBV9	NA	NA	TRBJ2-5	CASSGRNRKGEYQETQYF	TGTGCCAGCAGCGGGAGGAACCGTAAGGGGGAGTACCAAGAGACCCAGTACTTC
TRBV27	TRBD1	NA	TRBJ2-7	CASSSSSFARGHYEQYF	TGTGCCAGCAGTTCCTCGTCCTTCGCCAGGGGGCACTACGAGCAGTACTTC
TRBV4-1	TRBD2	NA	TRBJ2-5	CASSLEGLAGETQYF	TGCGCCAGCAGCCTCGAGGGACTAGCGGGAGAGACCCAGTACTTC
TRBV25-1	NA	NA	TRBJ2-3	CASRYFTDTQYF	TGTGCCAGCAGGTATTTCACAGATACGCAGTATTTT
TRBV11-2	NA	NA	TRBJ2-7	CASSRQVEQYF	TGTGCCAGCAGCCGACAGGTCGAGCAGTACTTC
TRBV6-5	NA	once	TRBJ1-6	CASSSFGGSPLHF	TGTGCCAGCAGTTCCTTTGGAGGTTCACCCCTCCACTTT
TRBV4-2	NA	once	TRBJ2-7	CASSQSGGYEQYF	TGTGCCAGCAGCCAATCCGGGGGCTACGAGCAGTACTTC
TRBV7-2	NA	NA	TRBJ1-2	CASSPGAGLNYGYTF	TGTGCCAGCAGCCCTGGAGCGGGGTTGAACTATGGCTACACCTTC
TRBV11-3	NA	NA	TRBJ2-3	CASSSGSSTDTQYF	TGTGCCAGCAGCTCCGGGAGTAGCACAGATACGCAGTATTTT
TRBV7-2	NA	NA	TRBJ2-3	CASSNRYTQYF	TGTGCCAGCAGCAATCGTTATACGCAGTATTTT
TRBV6-6	NA	NA	TRBJ1-5	CASTPRGGNSNQPQHF	TGTGCCAGCACCCCACGGGGTGGAAATAGCAATCAGCCCCAGCATTTT
TRBV6-5	TRBD2	NA	TRBJ2-1	CASRPGTSGSGEQFF	TGTGCCAGCAGACCCGGGACTAGCGGGAGCGGGGAGCAGTTCTTC
TRBV2	NA	NA	TRBJ1-2	CASSPYGYGYTF	TGTGCCAGCAGTCCTTACGGCTATGGCTACACCTTC
TRBV6-5	TRBD1	once	TRBJ2-2	CASSYSRDRNTGELFF	TGTGCCAGCAGTTACTCCCGGGACAGGAACACCGGGGAGCTGTTTTTT
TRBV18	NA	NA	TRBJ1-1	CASSATVNTEAFF	TGTGCCAGCTCCGCGACAGTGAACACTGAAGCTTTCTTT
TRBV7-2	TRBD1	NA	TRBJ2-7	CASSPGDRAYEQYF	TGTGCCAGCAGCCCGGGGGACAGGGCCTACGAGCAGTACTTC